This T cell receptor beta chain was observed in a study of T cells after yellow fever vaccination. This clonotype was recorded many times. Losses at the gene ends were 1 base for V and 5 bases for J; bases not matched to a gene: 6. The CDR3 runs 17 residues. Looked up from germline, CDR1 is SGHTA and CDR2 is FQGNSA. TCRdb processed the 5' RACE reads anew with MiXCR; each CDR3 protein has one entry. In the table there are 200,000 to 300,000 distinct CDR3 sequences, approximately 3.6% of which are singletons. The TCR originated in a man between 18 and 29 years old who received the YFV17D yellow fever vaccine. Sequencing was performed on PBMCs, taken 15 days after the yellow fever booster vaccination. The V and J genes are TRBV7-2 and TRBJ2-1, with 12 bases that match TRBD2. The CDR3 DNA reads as TGTGCCAGCAGCTTAGTAGGGCTAGCGGGGGGGCACAATGAGCAGTTCTTC. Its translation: CASSLVGLAGGHNEQFF.